The entry that follows covers one T cell receptor (beta chain) sequence. Its antigen remains unknown. Enrollment shut out patients with autoimmune disease history or systemic immunosuppression. With baseline, cycle 4 day 1, and cycle 7 day 1 as timepoints, blood was sampled. The data are from a study of OX40 agonist ivuxolimab in advanced cancers. Broader study findings: The study observed clonal expansion of CD4+ and CD8+ blood T cells by week 6 at 0.1 to 3.0 mg/kg.

The germline V gene encodes CDR1 SGHAT and CDR2 FQNNGV. Between the trimmed V and J ends, which lost 3 bases and 2 bases, there was a span of 7 bases. The CDR3 has 13 amino acids. Libraries were prepared by immunoSEQ multiplex PCR; TCRdb keeps only in-frame clonotypes and omits some of them. The table shows approximately 48,000 clones, with more than 75% occurring only once. The chain joins TRBV11-2 to TRBJ2-5; tentatively, D is TRBD2 (6 bases). This material consisted of CD4+ or CD8+ T cells sorted from blood, taken in a trial of the OX40 agonist ivuxolimab. The origin of this receptor is an adult with an advanced solid tumor such as melanoma, head and neck, liver or kidney cancer. CDR3 protein: CASSLGGQETQYF. DNA of the CDR3: TGTGCCAGCAGCTTGGGGGGTCAAGAGACCCAGTACTTC. The variable domain in full, completed from reference TRBV11-2 and TRBJ2-5, reads EAGVAQSPRYKIIEKRQSVAFWCNPISGHATLYWYQQILGQGPKLLIQFQNNGVVDDSQLPKDRFSAERLKGVDSTLKIQPAKLEDSAVYLCASSLGGQETQYFGPGTRLLVL.